This T cell receptor (beta chain) comes out of a study of PD-L1 blockade in urothelial cancer. TCRdb's table, derived via immunoSEQ multiplex PCR, lists solely in-frame clones and lacks some. The profile covers about 69,000 clones, with roughly nine tenths appearing a single time and less than 3.5% taken by the ten largest. Trimming pared 2 bases from V and 0 bases from J, leaving 11 bases between. The length of the CDR3 is 16 residues. Germline CDR1 SEHNR, CDR2 FQNEAQ (reference sequence). This chain joins TRBV7-9 and TRBJ2-1; D not certain. This sequence originates from a man between 60 and 75 years old with urothelial cancer. The sequences come from PBMCs, collected around atezolizumab (anti-PD-L1) treatment. In nucleotides, the CDR3 is TGTGCCAGCAGCTTAATAGTGTTAAGCTCCTACAATGAGCAGTTCTTC. Protein sequence: CASSLIVLSSYNEQFF.